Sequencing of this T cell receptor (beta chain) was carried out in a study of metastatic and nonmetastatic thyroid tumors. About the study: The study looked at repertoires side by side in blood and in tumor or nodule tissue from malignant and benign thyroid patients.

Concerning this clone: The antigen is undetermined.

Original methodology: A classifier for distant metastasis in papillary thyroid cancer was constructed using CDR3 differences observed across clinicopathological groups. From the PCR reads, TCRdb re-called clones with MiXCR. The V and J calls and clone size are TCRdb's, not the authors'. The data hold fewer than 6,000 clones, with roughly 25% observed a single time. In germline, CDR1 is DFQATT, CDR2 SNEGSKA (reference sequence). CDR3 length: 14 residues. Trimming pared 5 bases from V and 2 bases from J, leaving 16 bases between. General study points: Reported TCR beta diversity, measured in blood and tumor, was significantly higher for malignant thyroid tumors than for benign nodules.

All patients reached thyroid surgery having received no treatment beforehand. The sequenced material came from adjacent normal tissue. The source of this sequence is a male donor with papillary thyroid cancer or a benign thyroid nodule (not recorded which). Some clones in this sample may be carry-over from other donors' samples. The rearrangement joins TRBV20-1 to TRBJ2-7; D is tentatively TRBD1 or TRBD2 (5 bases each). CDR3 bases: TGCAGTGCTGATTCCGGGACGGGTCCCTACGAGCAGTACTTC. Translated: CSADSGTGPYEQYF.